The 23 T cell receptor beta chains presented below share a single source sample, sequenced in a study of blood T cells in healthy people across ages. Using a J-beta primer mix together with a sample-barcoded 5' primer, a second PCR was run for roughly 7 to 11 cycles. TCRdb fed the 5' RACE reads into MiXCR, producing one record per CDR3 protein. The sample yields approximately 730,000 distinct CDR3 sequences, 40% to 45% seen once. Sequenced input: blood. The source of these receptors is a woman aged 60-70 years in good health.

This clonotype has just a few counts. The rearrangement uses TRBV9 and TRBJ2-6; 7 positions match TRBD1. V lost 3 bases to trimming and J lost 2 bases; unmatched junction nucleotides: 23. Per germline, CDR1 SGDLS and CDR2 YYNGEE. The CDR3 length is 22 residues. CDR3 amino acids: CASSDDRAPLHSFAPGANVLTF. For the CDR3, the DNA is TGTGCCAGCAGCGACGACAGGGCACCTCTTCACTCCTTCGCGCCTGGGGCCAACGTCCTGACTTTC.

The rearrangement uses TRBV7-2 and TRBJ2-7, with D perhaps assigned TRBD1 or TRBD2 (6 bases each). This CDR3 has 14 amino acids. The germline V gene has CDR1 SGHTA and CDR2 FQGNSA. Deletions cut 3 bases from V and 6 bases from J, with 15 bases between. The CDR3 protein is CASSLAGSGAEQYF. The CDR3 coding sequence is TGTGCCAGCAGCTTGGCGGGATCGGGGGCCGAGCAGTACTTC.

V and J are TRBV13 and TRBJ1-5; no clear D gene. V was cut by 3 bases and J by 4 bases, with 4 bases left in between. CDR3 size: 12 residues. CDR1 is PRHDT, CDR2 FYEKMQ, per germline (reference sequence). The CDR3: CASSFGNQPQHF. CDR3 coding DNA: TGTGCCAGCAGCTTCGGAAATCAGCCCCAGCATTTT. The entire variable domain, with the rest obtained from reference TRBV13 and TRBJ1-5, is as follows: AAGVIQSPRHLIKEKRETATLKCYPIPRHDTVYWYQQGPGQDPQFLISFYEKMQSDKGSIPDRFSAQQFSDYHSELNMSSLELGDSALYFCASSFGNQPQHFGDGTRLSIL.

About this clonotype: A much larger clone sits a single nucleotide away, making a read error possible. CDR3 sequence (DNA): TGTGCCAGCAGTTTGGGTCACCGGGGATGGCAAGAGACCCAGTTCTTC. The encoded protein is CASSLGHRGWQETQFF. The rearrangement uses TRBV12-3 or TRBV12-4 and TRBJ2-1; maybe TRBD2 (5 bases). The CDR3 loop spans 16 amino acids. V shed 3 bases and J shed 13 bases, with 25 bases lying between them.

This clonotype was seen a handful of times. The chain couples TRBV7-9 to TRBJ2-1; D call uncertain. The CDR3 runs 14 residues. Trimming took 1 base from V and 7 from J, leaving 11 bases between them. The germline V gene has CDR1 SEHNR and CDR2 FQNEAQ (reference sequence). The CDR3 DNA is TGTGCCAGCAGCTTAGGGGGTAGCAAGAATGAGCAGTTCTTC. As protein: CASSLGGSKNEQFF.

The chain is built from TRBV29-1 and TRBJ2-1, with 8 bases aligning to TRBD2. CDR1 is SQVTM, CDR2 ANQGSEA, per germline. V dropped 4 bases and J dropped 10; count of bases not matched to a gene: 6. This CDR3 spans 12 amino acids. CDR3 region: CSVGSGTNEQFF. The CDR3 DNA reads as TGCAGCGTTGGTAGCGGGACCAACGAGCAGTTCTTC.

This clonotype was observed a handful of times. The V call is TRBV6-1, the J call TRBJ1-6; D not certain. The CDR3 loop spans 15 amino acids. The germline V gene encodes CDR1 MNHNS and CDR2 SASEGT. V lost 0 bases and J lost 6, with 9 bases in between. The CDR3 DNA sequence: TGTGCCAGCAGTGAAGCAGGACCGGTTAATTCACCCCTCCACTTT. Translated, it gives CASSEAGPVNSPLHF.

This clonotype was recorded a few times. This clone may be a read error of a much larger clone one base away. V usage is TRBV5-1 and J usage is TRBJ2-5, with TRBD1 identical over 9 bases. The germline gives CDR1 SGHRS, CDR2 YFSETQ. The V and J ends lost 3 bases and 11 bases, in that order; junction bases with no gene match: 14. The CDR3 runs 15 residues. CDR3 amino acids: CASSSSGTGNNEQYF. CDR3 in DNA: TGCGCCAGCAGCTCCTCCGGGACAGGGAACAATGAGCAGTACTTC. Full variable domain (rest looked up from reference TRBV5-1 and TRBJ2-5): KAGVTQTPRYLIKTRGQQVTLSCSPISGHRSVSWYQQTPGQGLQFLFEYFSETQRNKGNFPGRFSGRQFSNSRSEMNVSTLELGDSALYLCASSSSGTGNNEQYFGPGTRLLVL.

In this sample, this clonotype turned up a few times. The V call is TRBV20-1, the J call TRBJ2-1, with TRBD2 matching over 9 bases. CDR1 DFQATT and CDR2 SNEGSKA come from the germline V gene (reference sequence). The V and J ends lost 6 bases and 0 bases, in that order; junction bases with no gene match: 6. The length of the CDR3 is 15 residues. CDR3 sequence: CSARRGGGSYNEQFF. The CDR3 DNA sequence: TGCAGTGCGCGGCGGGGGGGAGGCTCCTACAATGAGCAGTTCTTC.

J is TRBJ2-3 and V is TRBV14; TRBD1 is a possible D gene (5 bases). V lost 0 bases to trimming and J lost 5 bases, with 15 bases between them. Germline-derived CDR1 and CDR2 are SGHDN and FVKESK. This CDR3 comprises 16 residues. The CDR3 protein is CASSQERQGLRDTQYF. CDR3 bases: TGTGCCAGCAGCCAAGAAAGGCAGGGATTGAGAGATACGCAGTATTTT.

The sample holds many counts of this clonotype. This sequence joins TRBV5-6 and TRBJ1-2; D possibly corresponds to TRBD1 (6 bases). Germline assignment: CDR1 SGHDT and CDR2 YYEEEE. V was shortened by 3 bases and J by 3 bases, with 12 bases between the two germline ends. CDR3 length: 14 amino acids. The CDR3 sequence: CASSSTDRHYGYTF. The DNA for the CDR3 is TGTGCCAGCAGCTCGACGGACAGACACTATGGCTACACCTTC.

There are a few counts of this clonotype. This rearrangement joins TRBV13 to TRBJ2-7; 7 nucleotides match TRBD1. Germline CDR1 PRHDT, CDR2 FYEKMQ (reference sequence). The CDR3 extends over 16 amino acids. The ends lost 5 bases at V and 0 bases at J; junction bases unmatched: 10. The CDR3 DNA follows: TGTGCCAGCAGCGGACGACAGGGATGGAGCTCCTACGAGCAGTACTTC. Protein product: CASSGRQGWSSYEQYF.

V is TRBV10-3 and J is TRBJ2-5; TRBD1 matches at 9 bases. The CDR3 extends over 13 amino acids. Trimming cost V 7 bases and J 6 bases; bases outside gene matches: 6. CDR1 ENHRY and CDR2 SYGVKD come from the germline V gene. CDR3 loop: CAIKGTGRKTQYF. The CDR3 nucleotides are TGTGCCATCAAGGGGACAGGGAGAAAGACCCAGTACTTC.

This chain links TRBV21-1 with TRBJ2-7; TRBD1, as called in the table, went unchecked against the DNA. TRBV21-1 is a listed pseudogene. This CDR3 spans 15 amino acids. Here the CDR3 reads CASSKLRKGAYEQYF. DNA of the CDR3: TGTGCCAGCAGCAAATTGCGCAAGGGGGCCTACGAGCAGTACTTC.

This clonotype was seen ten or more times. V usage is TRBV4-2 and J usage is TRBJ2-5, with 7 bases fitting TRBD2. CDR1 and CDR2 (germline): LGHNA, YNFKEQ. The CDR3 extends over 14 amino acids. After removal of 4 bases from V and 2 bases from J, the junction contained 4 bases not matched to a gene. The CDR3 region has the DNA TGTGCCAGCAGCCCGTCTAGCGGACAAGAGACCCAGTACTTC. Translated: CASSPSSGQETQYF.

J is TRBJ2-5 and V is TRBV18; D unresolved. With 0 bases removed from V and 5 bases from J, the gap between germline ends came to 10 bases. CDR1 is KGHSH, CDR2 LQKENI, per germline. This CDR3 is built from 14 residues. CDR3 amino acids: CASSPPGFAETQYF. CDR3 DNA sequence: TGTGCCAGCTCACCACCCGGCTTTGCTGAGACCCAGTACTTC.

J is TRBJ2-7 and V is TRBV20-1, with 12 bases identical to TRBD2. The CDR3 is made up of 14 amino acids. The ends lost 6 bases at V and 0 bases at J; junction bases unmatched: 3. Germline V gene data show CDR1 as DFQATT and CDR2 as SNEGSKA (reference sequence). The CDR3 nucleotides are TGCAGTGCCAGGACTAGCGGGGTCTCCTACGAGCAGTACTTC. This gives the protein CSARTSGVSYEQYF.

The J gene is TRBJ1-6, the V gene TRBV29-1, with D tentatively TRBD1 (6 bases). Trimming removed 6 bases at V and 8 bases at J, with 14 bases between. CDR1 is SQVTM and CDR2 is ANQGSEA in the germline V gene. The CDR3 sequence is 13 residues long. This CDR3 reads CSVGGTFHSPLHF. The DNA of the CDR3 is TGCAGCGTGGGGGGGACATTCCATTCACCCCTCCACTTT.

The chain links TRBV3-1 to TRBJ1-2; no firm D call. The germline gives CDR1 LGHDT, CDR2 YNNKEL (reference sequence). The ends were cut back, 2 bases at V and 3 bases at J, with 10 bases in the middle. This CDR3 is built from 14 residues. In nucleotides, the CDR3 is TGTGCCAGCAGCCAACAGGCCGGCTACTATGGCTACACCTTC. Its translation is CASSQQAGYYGYTF. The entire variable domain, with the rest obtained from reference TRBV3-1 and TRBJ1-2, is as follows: DTAVSQTPKYLVTQMGNDKSIKCEQNLGHDTMYWYKQDSKKFLKIMFSYNNKELIINETVPNRFSPKSPDKAHLNLHINSLELGDSAVYFCASSQQAGYYGYTFGSGTRLTVV.

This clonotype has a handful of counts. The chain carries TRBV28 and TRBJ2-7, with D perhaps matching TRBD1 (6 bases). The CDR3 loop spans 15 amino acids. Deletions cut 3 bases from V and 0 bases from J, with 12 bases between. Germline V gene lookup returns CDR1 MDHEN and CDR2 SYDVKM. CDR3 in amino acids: CASSFPQGISYEQYF. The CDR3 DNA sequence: TGTGCCAGCAGTTTTCCCCAGGGGATCTCCTACGAGCAGTACTTC. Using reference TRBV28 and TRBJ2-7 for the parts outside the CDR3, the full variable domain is DVKVTQSSRYLVKRTGEKVFLECVQDMDHENMFWYRQDPGLGLRLIYFSYDVKMKEKGDIPEGYSVSREKKERFSLILESASTNQTSMYLCASSFPQGISYEQYFGPGTRLTVT.

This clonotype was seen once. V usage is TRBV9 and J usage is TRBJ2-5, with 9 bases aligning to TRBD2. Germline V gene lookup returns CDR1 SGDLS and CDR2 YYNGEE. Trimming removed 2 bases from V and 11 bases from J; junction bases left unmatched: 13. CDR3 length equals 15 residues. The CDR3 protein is CASSVALAGHNEQYF. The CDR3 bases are TGTGCCAGCAGCGTTGCGCTAGCGGGACACAATGAGCAGTACTTC.

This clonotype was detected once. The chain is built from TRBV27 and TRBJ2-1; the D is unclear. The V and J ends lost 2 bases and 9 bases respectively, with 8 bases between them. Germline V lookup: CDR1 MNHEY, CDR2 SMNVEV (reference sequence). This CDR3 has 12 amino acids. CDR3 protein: CASSLNWGEQFF. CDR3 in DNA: TGTGCCAGCAGTTTAAATTGGGGTGAGCAGTTCTTC.

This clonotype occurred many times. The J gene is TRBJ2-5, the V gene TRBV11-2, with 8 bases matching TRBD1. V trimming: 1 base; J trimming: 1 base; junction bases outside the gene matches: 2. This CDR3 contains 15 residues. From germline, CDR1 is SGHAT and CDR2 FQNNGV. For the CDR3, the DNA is TGTGCCAGCAGCTTAGGGACAGGGCGCCAAGAGACCCAGTACTTC. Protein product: CASSLGTGRQETQYF.